These 8 T cell receptor beta chains originate from one sample sequenced in a study of blood T cells in healthy people across ages. Next came a second PCR, run for about 6 to 12 cycles, which used a sample-barcoded 5' primer along with a J-beta primer mix. One entry per CDR3 protein results from TCRdb running MiXCR on the 5' RACE reads. The top ten clones hold about a quarter of a sample with about 780,000 distinct CDR3 sequences, around 68% of them seen once. The sequencing sample was made of blood. These receptors all come from a man aged 25-45 years in good health.

The rearrangement links TRBV4-2 to TRBJ1-6, with TRBD1 identical over 8 bases. The J segment lost 8 bases and the V segment lost 4 bases, leaving 10 bases of the junction unmatched. The CDR3 contains 16 residues. Germline V lookup: CDR1 LGHNA, CDR2 YNFKEQ. The CDR3 nucleotides are TGTGCCAGCAGCCTAGACTTCGACAGGGGTTATTCACCCCTCCACTTT. Its protein is CASSLDFDRGYSPLHF.

The chain joins TRBV28 to TRBJ2-7; the match to TRBD1 covers 7 bases. CDR3 size: 14 residues. CDR1 and CDR2 (germline): MDHEN, SYDVKM. With 8 bases clipped from V and 2 bases from J, the junction kept 9 bases outside the gene matches. The CDR3 region is CASRGWDRTYEQYF. The CDR3 nucleotides are TGTGCCAGCCGAGGGTGGGACAGAACCTACGAGCAGTACTTC.

The J gene is TRBJ2-7, the V gene TRBV10-3, with D perhaps being TRBD1 or TRBD2 (7 bases each). CDR1 is ENHRY, CDR2 SYGVKD, per germline. The CDR3 has 17 amino acids. V was shortened by 2 bases and J by 1 base, with 18 bases between the two germline ends. The CDR3 here is CAISETGRGLLSYEQYF. The CDR3 DNA follows: TGTGCCATCAGTGAGACTGGGAGGGGGCTCTTGTCCTACGAGCAGTACTTC.

This clonotype showed up many times. The CDR3 sequence: CSARDWVDAEQFF. The CDR3 nucleotides are TGCAGTGCTAGAGATTGGGTGGATGCTGAGCAGTTCTTC. The V call is TRBV20-1, the J call TRBJ2-1; D unclear. Looked up from germline, CDR1 is DFQATT and CDR2 is SNEGSKA (reference sequence). The CDR3 covers 13 residues. The V end lost 0 bases, the J end lost 9 bases, and 12 bases lay between the germline ends.

Concerning this clonotype: A read error may produce the germline difference seen at one junction end. The V and J genes are TRBV7-9 and TRBJ1-2; D is possibly TRBD1 (5 bases). The CDR3 covers 15 residues. CDR1 and CDR2 from the germline V gene are SEHNR and FQNEAQ (reference sequence). The CDR3 is CVSSLFQGGSYGYTF. CDR3 DNA sequence: TGTGTCAGCAGCTTATTTCAGGGAGGAAGCTATGGCTACACCTTC.

The rearrangement uses TRBV24-1 and TRBJ2-1; no reliable D call. Trimming took off 4 bases at V and 3 bases at J, with 3 bases between the two ends. This CDR3 comprises 12 residues. Germline V gene sequence: CDR1 KGHDR, CDR2 SFDVKD. CDR3 DNA: TGTGCCACCAGTGAACACTACAATGAGCAGTTCTTC. Translated, it gives CATSEHYNEQFF.

The chain couples TRBV12-3 or TRBV12-4 to TRBJ1-5; no reliable D call. The CDR3 contains 14 residues. The ends were cut back, 4 bases at V and 3 bases at J, with 10 bases in the middle. The CDR3 DNA is TGTGCCAGCAGTTATCAGGCTTACAATCAGCCCCAGCATTTT. Protein sequence: CASSYQAYNQPQHF.

The CDR3 region is CAIAGTERQETQYF. As DNA, the CDR3 is TGTGCCATAGCCGGGACAGAGCGCCAAGAGACCCAGTACTTC. The genes are TRBV10-3 and TRBJ2-5, with 7 positions matching TRBD1. Germline CDR1 ENHRY, CDR2 SYGVKD. With V trimmed by 9 bases and J by 1 base, 8 bases remained unmatched. CDR3 length: 14 residues.